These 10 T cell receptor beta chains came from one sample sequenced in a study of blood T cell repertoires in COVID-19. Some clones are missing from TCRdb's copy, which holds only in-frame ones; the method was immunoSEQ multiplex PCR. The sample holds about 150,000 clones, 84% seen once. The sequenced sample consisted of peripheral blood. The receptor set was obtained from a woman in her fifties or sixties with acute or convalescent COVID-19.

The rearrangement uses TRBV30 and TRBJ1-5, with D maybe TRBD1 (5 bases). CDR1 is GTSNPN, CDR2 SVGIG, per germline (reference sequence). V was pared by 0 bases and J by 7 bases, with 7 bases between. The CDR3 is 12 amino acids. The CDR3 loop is CAWSVGVQPQHF. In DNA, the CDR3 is TGTGCCTGGAGTGTAGGGGTCCAGCCCCAGCATTTT.

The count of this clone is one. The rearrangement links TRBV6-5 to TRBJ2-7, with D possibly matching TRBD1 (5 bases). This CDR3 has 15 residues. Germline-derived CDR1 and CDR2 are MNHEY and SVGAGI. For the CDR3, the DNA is TGTGCTAGTGTTAGGGGCTTTCTCTCTTCTAGCGAGCAGTACTTC. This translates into CASVRGFLSSSEQYF.

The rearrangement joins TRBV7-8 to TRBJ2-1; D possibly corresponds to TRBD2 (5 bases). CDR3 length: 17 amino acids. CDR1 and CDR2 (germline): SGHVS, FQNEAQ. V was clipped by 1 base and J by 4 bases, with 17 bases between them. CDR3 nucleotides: TGTGCCAGCAGCTTAGGTTATCTAGCTGTGTTGTACAATGAGCAGTTCTTC. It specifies CASSLGYLAVLYNEQFF.

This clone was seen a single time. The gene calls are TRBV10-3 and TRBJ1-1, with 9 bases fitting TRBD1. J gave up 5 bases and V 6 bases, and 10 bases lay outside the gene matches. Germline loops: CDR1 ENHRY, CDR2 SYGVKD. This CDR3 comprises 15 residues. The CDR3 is CAISDTGTGRTEAFF. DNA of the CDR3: TGTGCCATCAGCGATACCGGGACAGGGAGGACTGAAGCTTTCTTT.

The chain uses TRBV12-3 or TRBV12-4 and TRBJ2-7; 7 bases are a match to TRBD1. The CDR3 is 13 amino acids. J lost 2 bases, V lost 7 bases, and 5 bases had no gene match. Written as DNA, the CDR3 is TGTGCCAGCAATCTTGACAGGGCCTACGAGCAGTACTTC. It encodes CASNLDRAYEQYF.

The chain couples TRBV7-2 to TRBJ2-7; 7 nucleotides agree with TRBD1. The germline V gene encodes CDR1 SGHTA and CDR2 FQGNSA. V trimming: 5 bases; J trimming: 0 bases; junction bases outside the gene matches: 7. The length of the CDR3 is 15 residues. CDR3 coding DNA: TGTGCCAGCAGCCCAACAGGGGCCAGCTCCTACGAGCAGTACTTC. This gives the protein CASSPTGASSYEQYF.

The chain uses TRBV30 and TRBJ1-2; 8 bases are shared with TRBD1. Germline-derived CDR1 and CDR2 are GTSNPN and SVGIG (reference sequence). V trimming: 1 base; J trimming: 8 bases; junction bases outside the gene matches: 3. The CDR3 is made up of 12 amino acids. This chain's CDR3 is CAWSAQGGGYTF. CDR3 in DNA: TGTGCCTGGAGTGCACAGGGGGGGGGCTACACCTTC.

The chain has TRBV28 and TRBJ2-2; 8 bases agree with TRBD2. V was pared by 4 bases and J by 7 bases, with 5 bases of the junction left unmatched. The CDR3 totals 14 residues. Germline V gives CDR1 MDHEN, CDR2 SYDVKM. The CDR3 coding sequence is TGTGCCAGCAGTTCGGGGGGGCAAAGCGGGGAGCTGTTTTTT. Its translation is CASSSGGQSGELFF.

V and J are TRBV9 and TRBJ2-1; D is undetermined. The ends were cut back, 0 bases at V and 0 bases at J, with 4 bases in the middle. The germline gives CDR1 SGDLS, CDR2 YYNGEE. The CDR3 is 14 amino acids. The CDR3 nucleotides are TGTGCCAGCAGCGTAGAGAGCTCCTACAATGAGCAGTTCTTC. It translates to CASSVESSYNEQFF.

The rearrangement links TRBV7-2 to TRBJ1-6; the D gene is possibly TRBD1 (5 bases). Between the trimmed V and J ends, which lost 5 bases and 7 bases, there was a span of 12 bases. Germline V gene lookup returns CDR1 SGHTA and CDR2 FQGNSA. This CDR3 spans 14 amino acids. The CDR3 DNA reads TGTGCCAGCAGCGGAGGGACGGTCAATTCACCCCTCCACTTT. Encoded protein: CASSGGTVNSPLHF.